This T cell receptor (beta chain) is from a study of T-cell memory formation after mild COVID-19. Each CDR3 protein gets one entry after TCRdb re-called the 5' RACE reads with MiXCR. The table lists approximately 300,000 distinct CDR3 sequences, just under 20% of them singletons, with 20% to 25% in the top ten. The ends were cut back, 4 bases at V and 6 bases at J, with 14 bases in the middle. The CDR3 covers 15 residues. CDR1 is KGHDR and CDR2 is SFDVKD in the germline V gene. The clonotype was recovered from a young man who had mild COVID-19 (a few samples of this study predate the infection). Cell type and time point are not known. The sample taken for sequencing was PBMCs or a T cell subset sorted from them (not recorded which). This chain links TRBV24-1 with TRBJ2-2, with D possibly matching TRBD1 (6 bases). The CDR3 DNA sequence: TGTGCCACCAGTGACGGGACACTCGTATCCGGGGAGCTGTTTTTT. It translates to CATSDGTLVSGELFF.